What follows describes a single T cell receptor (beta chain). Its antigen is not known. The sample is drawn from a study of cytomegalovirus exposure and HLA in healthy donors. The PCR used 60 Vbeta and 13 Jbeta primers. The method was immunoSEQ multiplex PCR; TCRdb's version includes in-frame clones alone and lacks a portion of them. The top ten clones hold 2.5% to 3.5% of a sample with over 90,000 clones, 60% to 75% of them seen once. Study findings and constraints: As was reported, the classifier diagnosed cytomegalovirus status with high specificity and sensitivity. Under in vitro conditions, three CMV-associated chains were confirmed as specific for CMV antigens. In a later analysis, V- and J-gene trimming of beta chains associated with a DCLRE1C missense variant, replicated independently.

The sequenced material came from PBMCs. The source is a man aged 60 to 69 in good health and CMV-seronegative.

CDR3 sequence: CASSSSTGAGNTIYF. The CDR3 region has the DNA TGTGCCAGCAGTTCCTCGACAGGGGCAGGAAACACCATATATTTT. The rearrangement links TRBV28 to TRBJ1-3; 8 nucleotides agree with TRBD1. Germline V CDR1 and CDR2: MDHEN, SYDVKM. V was pared by 4 bases and J by 4 bases, with 6 bases of the junction left unmatched. The CDR3 has 15 residues.